This T cell receptor beta chain is drawn from a study of blood T cell repertoires in COVID-19. The method was immunoSEQ multiplex PCR; TCRdb's version includes in-frame clones alone and lacks a portion of them. The sample has roughly 360,000 clones; over 80% are singletons. Germline CDR1 and CDR2: SGHTA and FQGNSA. The CDR3 is 16 amino acids. The germline V and J ends were trimmed by 3 bases and 0 bases, with 13 bases remaining between them. What was sequenced was PBMCs or T cells enriched from blood (not recorded which). V gene TRBV7-2 combines with J gene TRBJ2-3; D not resolved. The origin of this receptor is a woman aged 50 to 60 who had recovered from COVID-19. As DNA, the CDR3 is TGTGCCAGCAGCTTTTGGGCTTTTACTAGCACAGATACGCAGTATTTT. The encoded protein is CASSFWAFTSTDTQYF.